This T cell receptor (beta chain) was recorded in a study of cytomegalovirus exposure and HLA in healthy donors. This CDR3 is built from 14 residues. Germline CDR1 and CDR2: SGHVS and FQNEAQ. With 3 bases removed from V and 6 bases from J, the gap between germline ends came to 11 bases. The repertoire was sequenced with immunoSEQ multiplex PCR; TCRdb's copy has only in-frame clones and lacks some. The sample contains over 200,000 clones, around four fifths of which appear only once. The donors were members of the approximately 110-subject validation cohort (separate from the roughly 700-subject first cohort).

Specimen: PBMCs. This clonotype was sampled from a woman aged 18-30 years in good health and CMV-seronegative. The chain has TRBV7-8 and TRBJ2-2; a possible D gene is TRBD2 (6 bases). The CDR3 loop is CASSLWEAPGELFF. The CDR3 DNA follows: TGTGCCAGCAGCTTGTGGGAGGCCCCCGGGGAGCTGTTTTTT.